The entry below gives a single T cell receptor beta chain sequence along with its context. This sample is drawn from a study of control samples from healthy donors and cancer patients. The CDR3 spans 14 residues. J was trimmed by 3 bases and V by 6 bases; bases with no gene match: 5. Germline CDR1 LGHNA, CDR2 YNFKEQ. Produced via immunoSEQ multiplex PCR; TCRdb's table is partial and in-frame only. Of over 150,000 clones listed, around 87% are singletons. This TCR was sampled from a woman between 45 and 60 years old in good health. This chain uses TRBV4-2 with TRBJ1-5; 7 nucleotides align to TRBD1. Sequencing was carried out using blood. In DNA form, the CDR3 reads TGTGCCAGCAGTCCAGGACAGGTCAATCAGCCCCAGCATTTT. Protein product: CASSPGQVNQPQHF.